This T cell receptor (beta chain) was sequenced for a study of vaccination effects on CD4 cells after COVID-19. Study context: Wells of two million PBMC each were grown with approximately 10 IU/ml IL-2 and about 10 ug/ml peptides. General study results and limits: In the study, convalescent patients were few, and early post-infection timepoints were absent.

Some clones are missing from TCRdb's copy, which holds only in-frame ones; the method was immunoSEQ multiplex PCR. The sample lists tens of thousands of clones, about two thirds seen once, with roughly 3.8% in the top ten. After more than 9 days in culture, the CD4+ T cells were isolated. In the vaccine recipients, nucleocapsid antibodies were negative and there was no prior SARS-CoV-2 infection. This clone showed up just a few times. Its antigen is still unknown. The receptor was isolated from a human donor who received a COVID-19 vaccine. The sample consisted of CD4+ T cells from PBMCs cultured without peptide, taken before COVID-19 vaccination.

For the CDR3, the DNA is TGTGCCAGCAGCTTAGATCGTCCCGGTGATAGGAACACTGAAGCTTTCTTT. Translated: CASSLDRPGDRNTEAFF. The rearrangement uses TRBV11-2 and TRBJ1-1; no reliable D call. The CDR3 consists of 17 residues. V lost 0 bases to trimming and J lost 1 base, with 15 bases between them. CDR1 SGHAT and CDR2 FQNNGV come from the germline V gene.